This T cell receptor beta chain was obtained from a study of post-analysis software for immune sequencing data. Study results and caveats: Compared with controls, patients had more of roughly five TRBV segments, including TRBV5-6, TRBV5-1 and TRBV20-1. Controls showed significantly higher normalized Chao1 diversity than did multiple sclerosis patients.

Researchers reported that TCR beta cDNA libraries carried unique molecular identifiers. About 500,000 cDNA molecules were obtained from about 0.98 to 11 million T cells. Via MiXCR, TCRdb re-called the PCR reads, giving one row per CDR3 protein. The sample lists around 710,000 distinct CDR3 sequences; around 46% were seen once. This CDR3 is built from 13 residues. Looked up from germline, CDR1 is SQVTM and CDR2 is ANQGSEA. The V end lost 3 bases, the J end lost 10 bases, and 16 bases lay between the germline ends. Concerning this clonotype itself: What it binds is unknown.

The receptor was isolated from a girl aged 10-17 years with multiple sclerosis. The rearrangement links TRBV29-1 to TRBJ2-1; D gene ambiguous. The source material was blood. This chain's CDR3 is CSVDFSLGSEQFF. In nucleotides, the CDR3 is TGCAGCGTTGATTTTTCCCTAGGGTCGGAGCAGTTCTTC.